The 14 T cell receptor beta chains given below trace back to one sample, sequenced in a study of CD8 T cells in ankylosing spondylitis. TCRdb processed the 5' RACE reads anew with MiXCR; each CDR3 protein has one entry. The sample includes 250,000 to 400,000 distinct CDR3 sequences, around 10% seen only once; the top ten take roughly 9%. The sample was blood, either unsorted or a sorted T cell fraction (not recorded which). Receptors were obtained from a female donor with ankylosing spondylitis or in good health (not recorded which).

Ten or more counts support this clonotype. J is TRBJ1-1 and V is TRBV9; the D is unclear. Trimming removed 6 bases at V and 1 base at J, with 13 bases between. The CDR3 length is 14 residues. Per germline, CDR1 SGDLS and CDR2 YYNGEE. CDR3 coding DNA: TGTGCCAGCACCCCCGTGCGGGAGAACACTGAAGCTTTCTTT. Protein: CASTPVRENTEAFF.

CDR3 nucleotide sequence: TGTGCCAGCAGCCACGCTAGTCTACAAGAGACCCAGTACTTC. It is translated as CASSHASLQETQYF. The rearrangement uses TRBV11-2 and TRBJ2-5; D not certain. The germline V gene encodes CDR1 SGHAT and CDR2 FQNNGV. V lost 5 bases and J lost 2, with 12 bases in between. The CDR3 totals 14 residues.

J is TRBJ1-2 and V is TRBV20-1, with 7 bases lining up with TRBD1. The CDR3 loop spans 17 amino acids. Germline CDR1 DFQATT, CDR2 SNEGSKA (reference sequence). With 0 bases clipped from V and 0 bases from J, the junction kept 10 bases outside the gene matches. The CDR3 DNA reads TGCAGTGCTAGAGATTTAGGGTCGGACAGGCCTAACTATGGCTACACCTTC. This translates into CSARDLGSDRPNYGYTF.

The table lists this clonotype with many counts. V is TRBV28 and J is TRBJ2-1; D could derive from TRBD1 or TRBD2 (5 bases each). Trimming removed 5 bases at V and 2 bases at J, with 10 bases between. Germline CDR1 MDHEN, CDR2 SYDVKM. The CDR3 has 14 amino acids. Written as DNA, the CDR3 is TGTGCCAGCAGTCATATGGGGGCCTACAATGAGCAGTTCTTC. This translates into CASSHMGAYNEQFF.

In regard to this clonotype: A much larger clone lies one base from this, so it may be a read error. CDR3 nucleotide sequence: TGTCCCAGCAGTGCCCCCCCGGGACAGGGGAAATACGAGCAGTACTTC. Its translation: CPSSAPPGQGKYEQYF. The chain is built from TRBV28 and TRBJ2-7; 10 bases line up with TRBD1. CDR1 MDHEN and CDR2 SYDVKM come from the germline V gene. The CDR3 sequence is 16 residues long.

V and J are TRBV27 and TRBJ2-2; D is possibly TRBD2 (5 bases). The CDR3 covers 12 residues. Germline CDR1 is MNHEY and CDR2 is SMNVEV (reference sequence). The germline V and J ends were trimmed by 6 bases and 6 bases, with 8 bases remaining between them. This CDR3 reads CASSRTPGELFF. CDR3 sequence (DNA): TGTGCCAGCAGCAGGACTCCCGGGGAGCTGTTTTTT.

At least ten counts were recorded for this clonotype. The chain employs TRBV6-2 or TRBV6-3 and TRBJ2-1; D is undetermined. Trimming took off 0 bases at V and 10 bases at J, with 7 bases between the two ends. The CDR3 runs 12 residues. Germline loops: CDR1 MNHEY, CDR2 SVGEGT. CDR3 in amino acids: CASSYSANEQFF. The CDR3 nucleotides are TGTGCCAGCAGTTACTCGGCTAACGAGCAGTTCTTC.

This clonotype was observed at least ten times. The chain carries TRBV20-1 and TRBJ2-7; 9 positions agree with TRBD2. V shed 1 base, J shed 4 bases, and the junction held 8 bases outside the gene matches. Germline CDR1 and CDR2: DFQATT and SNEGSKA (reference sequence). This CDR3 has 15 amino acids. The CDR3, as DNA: TGCAGTGCTAGAGTTGGGCTAGCGGGGTATTACGAGCAGTACTTC. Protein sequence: CSARVGLAGYYEQYF.

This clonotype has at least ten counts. As DNA, the CDR3 is TGCGCCAGCAGCTACTCTCGGGGAGTTAACTATGGCTACACCTTC. Encoded protein: CASSYSRGVNYGYTF. The J gene is TRBJ1-2, the V gene TRBV5-1; D gene uncertain. Germline V CDR1 and CDR2: SGHRS, YFSETQ. The CDR3 runs 15 residues. Trimming left V 3 bases short and J 1 base short, with 13 bases between. The complete variable domain, with remaining parts taken from reference TRBV5-1 and TRBJ1-2, reads KAGVTQTPRYLIKTRGQQVTLSCSPISGHRSVSWYQQTPGQGLQFLFEYFSETQRNKGNFPGRFSGRQFSNSRSEMNVSTLELGDSALYLCASSYSRGVNYGYTFGSGTRLTVV.

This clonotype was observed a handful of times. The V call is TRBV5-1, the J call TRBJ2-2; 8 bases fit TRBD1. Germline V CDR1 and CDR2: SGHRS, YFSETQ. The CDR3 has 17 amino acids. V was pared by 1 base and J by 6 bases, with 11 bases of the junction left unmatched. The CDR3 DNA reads TGCGCCAGCAGCTTGCTCCGGACAGGGATTGGGGCCGGGGAGCTGTTTTTT. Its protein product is CASSLLRTGIGAGELFF.

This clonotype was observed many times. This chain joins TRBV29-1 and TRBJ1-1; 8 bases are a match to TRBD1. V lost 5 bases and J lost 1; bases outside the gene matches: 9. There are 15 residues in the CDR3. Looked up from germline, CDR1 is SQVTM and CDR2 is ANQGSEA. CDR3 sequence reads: CSVKQGANSNTEAFF. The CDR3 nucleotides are TGCAGCGTTAAGCAGGGGGCTAACTCGAACACTGAAGCTTTCTTT.

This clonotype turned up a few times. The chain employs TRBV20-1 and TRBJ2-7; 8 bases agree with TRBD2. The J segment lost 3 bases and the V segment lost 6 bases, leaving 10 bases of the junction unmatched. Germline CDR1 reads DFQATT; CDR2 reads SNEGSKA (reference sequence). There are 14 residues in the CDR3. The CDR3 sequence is CSAEAPSGHYEQYF. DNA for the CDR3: TGCAGTGCCGAAGCGCCTAGCGGGCACTACGAGCAGTACTTC.

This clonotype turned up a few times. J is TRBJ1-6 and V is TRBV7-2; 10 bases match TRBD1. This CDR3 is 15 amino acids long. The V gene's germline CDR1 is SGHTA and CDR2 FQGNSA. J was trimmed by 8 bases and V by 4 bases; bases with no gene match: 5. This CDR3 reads CASSSLGQGYSPLHF. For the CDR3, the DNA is TGTGCCAGCAGCTCACTGGGACAGGGGTATTCACCCCTCCACTTT.

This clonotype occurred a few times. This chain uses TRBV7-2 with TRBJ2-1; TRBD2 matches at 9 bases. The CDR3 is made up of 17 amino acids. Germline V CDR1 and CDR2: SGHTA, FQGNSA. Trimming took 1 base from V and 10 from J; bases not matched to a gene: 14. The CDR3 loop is CASSLVGTSPGVDEQFF. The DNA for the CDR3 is TGTGCCAGCAGCTTAGTAGGGACTAGCCCGGGAGTAGACGAGCAGTTCTTC. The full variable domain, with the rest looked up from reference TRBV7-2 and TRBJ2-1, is GAGVSQSPSNKVTEKGKDVELRCDPISGHTALYWYRQSLGQGLEFLIYFQGNSAPDKSGLPSDRFSAERTGGSVSTLTIQRTQQEDSAVYLCASSLVGTSPGVDEQFFGPGTRLTVL.